The subject of this entry is one T cell receptor (beta chain). This entry belongs to a study of blood T cell repertoires in COVID-19. Trimming shortened V by 3 bases and J by 1 base, and 6 bases separated the two germline ends. The CDR3 has 13 amino acids. CDR1 ENHRY and CDR2 SYGVKD come from the germline V gene. Generated by immunoSEQ multiplex PCR, the TCRdb table keeps only in-frame clones and is missing some. Of about 100,000 clones listed, 70% to 90% were seen once; the top ten hold 9.5% to 10%. Sequencing input: peripheral blood. This chain connects TRBV10-3 to TRBJ1-1; no reliable D call. The receptor's source is a man aged 35-49 years with active or convalescent COVID-19. CDR3 DNA: TGTGCCATCAGTGATCTGAGGAACACTGAAGCTTTCTTT. Protein product: CAISDLRNTEAFF.